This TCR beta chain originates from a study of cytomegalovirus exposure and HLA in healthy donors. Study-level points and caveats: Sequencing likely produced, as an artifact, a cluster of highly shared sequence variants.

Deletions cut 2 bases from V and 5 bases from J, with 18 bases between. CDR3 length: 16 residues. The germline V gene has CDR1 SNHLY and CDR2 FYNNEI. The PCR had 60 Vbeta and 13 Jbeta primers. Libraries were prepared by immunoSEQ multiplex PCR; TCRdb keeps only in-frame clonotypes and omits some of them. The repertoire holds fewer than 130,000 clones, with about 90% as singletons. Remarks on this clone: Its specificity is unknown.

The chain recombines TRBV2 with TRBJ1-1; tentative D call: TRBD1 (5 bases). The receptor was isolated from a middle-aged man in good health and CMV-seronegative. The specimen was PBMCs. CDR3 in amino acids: CASSEWEVRGGTEAFF. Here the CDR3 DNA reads TGTGCCAGCAGTGAATGGGAGGTAAGGGGAGGAACTGAAGCTTTCTTT.